The TCR beta chain described here comes from a study of blood T cell repertoires in COVID-19. At the level of the study: From the United States, Italy and Spain came samples of acute and convalescent COVID-19. From T cells, B-cell-depleted T cells, or PBMCs came the material, which was cDNA or gDNA.

Germline V gene sequence: CDR1 SGHAT, CDR2 FQNNGV. Trimming took off 3 bases at V and 0 bases at J, with 8 bases between the two ends. This CDR3 region has 14 residues. This clone was counted once. Authors' processing steps: Reference gene primer amplification yielded estimated nucleated cell counts. Using immunoSEQ multiplex PCR, the repertoire was profiled, and TCRdb retains in-frame clones only, with some absent. V, J and clone size derive from that table, while D and trimming were established from the DNA sequence. The table shows approximately 290,000 clones, with roughly nine tenths occurring only once.

The receptor comes from a man aged 18-30 years with active or convalescent COVID-19. Sequences were obtained from peripheral blood. The chain joins TRBV11-2 to TRBJ1-2; D uncertain. The CDR3 here is CASSFHGANYGYTF. Here the CDR3 DNA reads TGTGCCAGCAGCTTCCACGGTGCTAACTATGGCTACACCTTC.